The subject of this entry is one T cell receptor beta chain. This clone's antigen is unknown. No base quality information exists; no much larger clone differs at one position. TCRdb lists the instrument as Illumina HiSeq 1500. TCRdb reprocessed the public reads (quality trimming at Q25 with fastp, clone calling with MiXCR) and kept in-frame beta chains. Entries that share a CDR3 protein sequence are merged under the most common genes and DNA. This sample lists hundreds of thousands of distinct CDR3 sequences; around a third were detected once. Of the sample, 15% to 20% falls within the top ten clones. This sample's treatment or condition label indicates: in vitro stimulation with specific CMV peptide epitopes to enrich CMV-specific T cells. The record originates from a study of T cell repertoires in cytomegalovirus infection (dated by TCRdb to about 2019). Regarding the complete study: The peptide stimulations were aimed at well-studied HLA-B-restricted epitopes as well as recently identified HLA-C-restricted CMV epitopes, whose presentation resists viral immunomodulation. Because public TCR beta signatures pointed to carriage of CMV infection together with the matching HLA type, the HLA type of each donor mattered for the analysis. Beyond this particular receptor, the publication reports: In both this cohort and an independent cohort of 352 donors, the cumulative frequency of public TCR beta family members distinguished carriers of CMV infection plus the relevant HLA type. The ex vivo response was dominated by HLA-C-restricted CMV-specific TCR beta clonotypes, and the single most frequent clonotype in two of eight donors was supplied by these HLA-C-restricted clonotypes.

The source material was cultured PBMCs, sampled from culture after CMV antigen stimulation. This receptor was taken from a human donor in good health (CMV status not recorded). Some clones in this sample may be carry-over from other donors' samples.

The DNA sequence reads TGTGCCAGCAGCCTGGGTACAGGCAGCGGGACCCAGTACTTC. Its protein is CASSLGTGSGTQYF. Recombination connected TRBV7-2 to TRBJ2-5; the D element might be TRBD1 or TRBD2, as each aligns at 5 bases. The CDR3 has 14 amino acids, counting the end cysteine and phenylalanine. Only the CDR3 portion is preserved as DNA: 42 bases, with reading frame beginning at the first base. From the germline V gene, CDR1 is SGHTA and CDR2 is FQGNSA. The junction carries 17 bases between V and J, which are trimmed by 5 bases and 7 bases respectively.